The following is a T cell receptor beta chain sequence with its context. Per germline, CDR1 MNHEY and CDR2 SMNVEV (reference sequence). The V and J ends lost 5 bases and 2 bases, in that order; junction bases with no gene match: 11. CDR3 size: 16 residues. The data belong to a study of early stage breast cancer tumors. Measured with immunoSEQ multiplex PCR; TCRdb has only the in-frame clones, and not every one. The data show 27,000 or so clones, about 83% seen once. This sequence originates from a person in their fifties with breast cancer. The chain has TRBV27 and TRBJ1-2; 7 positions agree with TRBD1. Sample: blood. DNA for the CDR3: TGTGCCAGCAGTACTTACGGGACAGTTGCCAACTATGGCTACACCTTC. Translating it yields CASSTYGTVANYGYTF.